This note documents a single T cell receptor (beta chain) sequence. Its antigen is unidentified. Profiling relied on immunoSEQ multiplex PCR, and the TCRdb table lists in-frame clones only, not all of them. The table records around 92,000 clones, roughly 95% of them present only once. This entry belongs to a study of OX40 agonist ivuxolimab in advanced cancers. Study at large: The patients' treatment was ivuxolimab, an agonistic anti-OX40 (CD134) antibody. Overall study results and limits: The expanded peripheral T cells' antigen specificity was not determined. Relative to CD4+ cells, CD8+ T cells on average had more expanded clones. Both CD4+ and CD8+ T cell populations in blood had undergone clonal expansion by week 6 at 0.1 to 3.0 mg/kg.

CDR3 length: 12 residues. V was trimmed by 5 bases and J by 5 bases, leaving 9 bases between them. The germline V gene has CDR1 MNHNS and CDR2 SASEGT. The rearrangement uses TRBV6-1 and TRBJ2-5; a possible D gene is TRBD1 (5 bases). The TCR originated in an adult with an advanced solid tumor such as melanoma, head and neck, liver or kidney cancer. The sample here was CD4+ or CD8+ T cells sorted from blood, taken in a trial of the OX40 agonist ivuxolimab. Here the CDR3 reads CASSTPGETQYF. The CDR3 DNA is TGTGCCAGCAGTACCCCAGGGGAGACCCAGTACTTC.